This T cell receptor (beta chain) originates from a study of cytomegalovirus exposure and HLA in healthy donors. The study, taken as a whole, reports: Among the most significant clusters, several appeared linked to common viral pathogens in a later analysis. Exclusion applied to some V segments, including TRBV6-2 and TRBV6-3, as they were indistinguishable. Sequencing probably produced one cluster of sequence variants that were highly shared.

The length of the CDR3 is 15 residues. J gave up 5 bases and V 0 bases, and 8 bases lay outside the gene matches. Per the germline V gene, CDR1 is GTSNPN and CDR2 is SVGIG (reference sequence). This clone appeared once. The target antigen is unknown. The study ran its PCR with 60 Vbeta and 13 Jbeta primers. TCRdb keeps only in-frame clones here, not all; method: immunoSEQ multiplex PCR. The sample holds about 73,000 clones; roughly four fifths are singletons and the top ten take around 12%. All donors participated as healthy donors of bone marrow. This chain connects TRBV30 to TRBJ2-3; 7 bases match TRBD2. The TCR was taken from an older man in good health and CMV-seronegative. The sequenced sample was PBMCs. The CDR3 here is CAWSVRVGRIDTQYF. CDR3 DNA: TGTGCCTGGAGTGTAAGAGTCGGGAGGATAGATACGCAGTATTTT. Combining the CDR3 with reference TRBV30 and TRBJ2-3 gives the whole variable domain SQTIHQWPATLVQPVGSPLSLECTVEGTSNPNLYWYRQAAGRGLQLLFYSVGIGQISSEVPQNLSASRPQDRQFILSSKKLLLSDSGFYLCAWSVRVGRIDTQYFGPGTRLTVL.